This is a list of T cell receptor beta chains from one sample in a study of T cell responses to AZD1222 COVID-19 vaccine. Clones were read by immunoSEQ multiplex PCR, and TCRdb kept only the in-frame ones, dropping some. This table has about 100,000 clones, just over 90% appearing once. Source: peripheral blood, taken on day 0 of AZD1222 vaccination. Receptors were obtained from an adult in good health. The conserved cysteine and the conserved F or W are not part of the CDR3 here. The order of the fields is V gene, J gene, CDR3 protein.

>TRBV28|TRBJ1-1
ASSGQGRVDEAF
>TRBV7-6|TRBJ2-1
ASSSLAGVYNEQF
>TRBV19|TRBJ1-1
ASRQDGRDGAF
>TRBV6-1|TRBJ2-3
ASSGASGGWVDTQY
>TRBV5-1|TRBJ2-2
ASTPGQGRTGELF
>TRBV7-9|TRBJ2-2
ASSQGELF
>TRBV15|TRBJ1-1
ATSRDSKNTEAF
>TRBV3-1/TRBV3-2|TRBJ1-5
ASSQGVHSNQPQH
>TRBV18|TRBJ1-1
ASLRRQDTEAF
>TRBV11-2|TRBJ2-2
ASSPPGITSQGGELF
>TRBV28|TRBJ1-5
ASSLKGNQPQH
>TRBV7-9|TRBJ1-1
ASSLEGATEAF
>TRBV7-2|TRBJ1-2
ASSSDIATGYT
>TRBV28|TRBJ1-6
ASNTGSISYNSPLH
>TRBV27|TRBJ1-2
ASSLRAGLNYGYT
>TRBV11-2|TRBJ1-5
ASSLDSRLAKPQH
>TRBV27|TRBJ2-7
ASSLSSLEEQY
>TRBV7-7|TRBJ1-1
ASSLGGGTEAF
>TRBV12-2|TRBJ1-4
ASRIKGLLRGKLF
>TRBV18|TRBJ1-6
ASSPRQGVNNSPLH
>TRBV18|TRBJ1-6
ASSVQGNSPLH
>TRBV5-5|TRBJ2-2
ASTPPTGVDTGELF
>TRBV15|TRBJ1-5
ATSRGGIAQH
>TRBV9|TRBJ1-1
ASSVQVNTEAF
>TRBV5-8|TRBJ2-2
ASSLSRAGRELF
>TRBV27|TRBJ1-6
ASSLGDSDNSPLH
>TRBV6-6|TRBJ1-6
ASRGASGANSPLH
>TRBV5-1|TRBJ1-2
ASSPLEGHGYT
>TRBV28|TRBJ1-1
ASGKDGINTEAF